One T cell receptor (beta chain) is described in this entry. This CDR3 comprises 16 residues. Germline V gives CDR1 KGHDR, CDR2 SFDVKD. The V end was cut by 3 bases, the J end by 4 bases, with 15 bases between. Per the original methods: How many nucleated cells were present was estimated from reference gene primer amplification. Profiling relied on immunoSEQ multiplex PCR, and the TCRdb table lists in-frame clones only, not all of them. D and trimming were read from the DNA, whereas the V and J calls and clone size are those reported in that table. The data contain tens of thousands of clones, 75% to 90% of them seen just once; the ten biggest clones take up 1% to 1.5%. This specimen comes from a study of blood T cell repertoires in COVID-19. Study as a whole: Sample material is recorded as cDNA or gDNA derived from T cells, B-cell-depleted T cells, or PBMCs.

Material: peripheral blood. This chain connects TRBV24-1 to TRBJ2-1, with D perhaps matching TRBD1 (6 bases). The TCR originated in a woman aged 80 or over with acute or convalescent COVID-19. DNA of the CDR3: TGTGCCACCAGTGATCGGACTGGGGACAAGTACAATGAGCAGTTCTTC. The encoded protein is CATSDRTGDKYNEQFF.